The source of this T cell receptor beta chain is a study of T cell repertoires in cytomegalovirus infection (dated by TCRdb to between 2018 and 2021). With regard to the full study: Because public TCR beta signatures pointed to carriage of CMV infection together with the matching HLA type, the HLA type of each donor mattered for the analysis. On the study overall, not on this receptor specifically: Cumulative frequency of public TCR beta family members discriminated carriers of CMV infection plus the relevant HLA type in this cohort and an independent roughly 330-donor cohort. The ex vivo response was dominated by HLA-C-restricted CMV-specific TCR beta clonotypes, which also provided the single most frequent clonotype in two of eight donors.

TCRdb shows the sequencer as Illumina HiSeq 1500. Starting from the raw public reads, TCRdb applied fastp trimming at Q25, assembled clones with MiXCR and retained in-frame beta chains. Rows with a matching CDR3 protein are joined into one entry that keeps the most common DNA and genes. This sample is represented by a few hundred thousand distinct CDR3 sequences; roughly a sixth of them were singletons. Around 12% of the sample comes from the top ten. The CDR3 covers 15 residues, taking in both the cysteine and the phenylalanine. Solely the CDR3 DNA is kept, with 45 bases framed from the first base. The germline V gene (reference sequence) gives CDR1 as LNHNV and CDR2 as YYDKDF. At the junction V is shortened by 2 bases and J by 2 bases, with 10 bases in between. This clonotype was detected a few times. What this receptor recognizes is not known. No quality values exist for individual bases; no much larger clone is one base distant.

The chain was built from TRBV15 and TRBJ2-1; the D gene assignment is ambiguous. This clonotype was sampled from a human donor in good health (CMV status not recorded). Some clones in this sample may be carry-over from other donors' samples. The sequencing sample was made of PBMCs. The CDR3 in this case is CATSRTKLAYNEQFF. The sequenced DNA: TGTGCCACCAGCAGAACCAAGCTTGCCTACAATGAGCAGTTCTTC.